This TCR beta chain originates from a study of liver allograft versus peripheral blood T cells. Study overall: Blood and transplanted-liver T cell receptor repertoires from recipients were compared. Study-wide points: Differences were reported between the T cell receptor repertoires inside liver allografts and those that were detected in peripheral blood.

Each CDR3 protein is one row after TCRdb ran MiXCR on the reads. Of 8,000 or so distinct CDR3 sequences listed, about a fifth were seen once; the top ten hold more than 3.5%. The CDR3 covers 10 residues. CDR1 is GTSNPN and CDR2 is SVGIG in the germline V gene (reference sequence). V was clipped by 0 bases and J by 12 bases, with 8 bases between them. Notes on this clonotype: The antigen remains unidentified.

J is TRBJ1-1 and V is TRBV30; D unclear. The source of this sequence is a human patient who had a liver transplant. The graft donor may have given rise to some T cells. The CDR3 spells CAWSVLNPFF. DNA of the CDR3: TGTGCCTGGAGTGTACTCAACCCTTTCTTT.